This T cell receptor beta chain was recorded in a study of blood T cells in healthy people across ages. It was with a sample-barcoded 5' primer and a J-beta primer mix that a second PCR of roughly 6 to 11 cycles was run. One entry per CDR3 protein results from TCRdb running MiXCR on the 5' RACE reads. The data hold hundreds of thousands of distinct CDR3 sequences, with approximately 21% observed a single time. Per the germline V gene, CDR1 is SQVTM and CDR2 is ANQGSEA. Trimming removed 4 bases at V and 5 bases at J, with 11 bases between. This CDR3 contains 12 residues. This clonotype was found a few times. Its antigen is unknown. Whole-study findings and limits: Aged donors had fewer naive CD4+ cells and lower diversity than long-lived donors. Underestimates were what the diversity estimates from one million T cells were considered to be. A conclusive naive versus antigen-experienced comparison was prevented by the unsorted PBMCs.

This receptor was obtained from a man aged 65-85 years in good health. Material for sequencing was blood. The chain joins TRBV29-1 to TRBJ1-1; D is ambiguous. CDR3 nucleotides: TGCAGCGTTGTTACTTTTCAGACTGAAGCTTTCTTT. Translated, it gives CSVVTFQTEAFF.